The rows below give T cell receptor beta chains drawn from one sample of a study of OX40 agonist ivuxolimab in advanced cancers. Assay: immunoSEQ multiplex PCR; the TCRdb copy retains only in-frame clones and omits some. The sample lists approximately 100,000 clones, 80% to 95% occurring once. This specimen consisted of CD4+ or CD8+ T cells sorted from blood, obtained in a trial of the OX40 agonist ivuxolimab. The origin of the receptors is an adult with an advanced solid tumor such as melanoma, head and neck, liver or kidney cancer. The CDR3 runs from the conserved cysteine through the conserved F or W. Each record gives: clone size, D gene, J gene, V gene, CDR3 DNA, CDR3 protein. D genes are given only for firm matches. Only part of the rows carry a size: once, few, many, or a class if the clone is expanded.

. | TRBD1 | TRBJ1-1 | TRBV10-3 | TGTGCCATCAGCGGGGACAGGGGGACTGAAGCTTTCTTT | CAISGDRGTEAFF
. | . | TRBJ1-1 | TRBV7-9 | TGTGCCAGCAGCGCCGGAGGGGGCACTGAAGCTTTCTTT | CASSAGGGTEAFF
. | TRBD1 | TRBJ2-1 | TRBV29-1 | TGCAGCGTCAGGGGGGACAGGTACAATGAGCAGTTCTTC | CSVRGDRYNEQFF
. | . | TRBJ1-1 | TRBV7-2 | TGTGCCAGCAGTCCTAACAGGGACACTGAAGCTTTCTTT | CASSPNRDTEAFF
. | . | TRBJ1-4 | TRBV7-2 | TGTGCCAGCAGCCCCACCGGCGGACTTAATGAAAAACTGTTTTTT | CASSPTGGLNEKLFF
. | TRBD1 | TRBJ2-7 | TRBV19 | TGTGCCAGTAGTTTCCGCCCCACAGGGGCTGACGCCTACGAGCAGTACTTC | CASSFRPTGADAYEQYF
few | . | TRBJ2-1 | TRBV25-1 | TGTGCCAGCAGTCGCCATCACAATGAGCAGTTCTTC | CASSRHHNEQFF
. | . | TRBJ2-7 | TRBV21-1 | TGTGCCAGCAGCAGGGCCGCCGGGACAGGTGCCTACGAGCAGTACTTC | CASSRAAGTGAYEQYF
once | . | TRBJ1-1 | TRBV20-1 | TGCAGTGCTCAGGGGAACACTGAAGCTTTCTTT | CSAQGNTEAFF
. | . | TRBJ1-2 | TRBV11-2 | TGTGCCAGCAGCCCCGGAGCCGAGGTCGATGGCTACACCTTC | CASSPGAEVDGYTF
. | TRBD2 | TRBJ2-7 | TRBV7-2 | TGTGCCAGCAGCCGTAGCGGGAGGGCCTACGAGCAGTACTTC | CASSRSGRAYEQYF
. | TRBD1 | TRBJ2-5 | TRBV30 | TGTGCCTGGGACTTAGGGGGCGCTTCACTACAGGAGACCCAGTACTTC | CAWDLGGASLQETQYF